The entry below gives a single TCR beta chain sequence along with its context. Its antigen remains unidentified. V was clipped by 4 bases and J by 8 bases; unmatched bases: 8. From germline, CDR1 is SGHRS and CDR2 YFSETQ. This CDR3 has 13 amino acids. Amplified TCR beta CDR3 regions derived from RNA transcripts. In the first-round RT-PCR of the TCR CDR3, the HTBI primer set was used. From the multiplex PCR reads, TCRdb called clonotypes with MiXCR, one entry per CDR3 protein. This table holds 500,000 to 600,000 distinct CDR3 sequences, just under 20% found once. The data stem from a study of T cells in Graves' hyperthyroidism and ophthalmopathy. Study-wide points: Before onset, by a median of 6.5 months, the model predicted ophthalmopathy. Appearing also in blood were most of the thyroid clonotypes expanded above 0.001.

This chain joins TRBV5-1 and TRBJ1-1, with 7 bases that match TRBD1. The source material was blood. This TCR was sampled from a man in his forties with Graves' ophthalmopathy. The CDR3 is CASSPSGTDEAFF. DNA of the CDR3: TGCGCCAGCAGCCCATCCGGGACAGACGAAGCTTTCTTT.